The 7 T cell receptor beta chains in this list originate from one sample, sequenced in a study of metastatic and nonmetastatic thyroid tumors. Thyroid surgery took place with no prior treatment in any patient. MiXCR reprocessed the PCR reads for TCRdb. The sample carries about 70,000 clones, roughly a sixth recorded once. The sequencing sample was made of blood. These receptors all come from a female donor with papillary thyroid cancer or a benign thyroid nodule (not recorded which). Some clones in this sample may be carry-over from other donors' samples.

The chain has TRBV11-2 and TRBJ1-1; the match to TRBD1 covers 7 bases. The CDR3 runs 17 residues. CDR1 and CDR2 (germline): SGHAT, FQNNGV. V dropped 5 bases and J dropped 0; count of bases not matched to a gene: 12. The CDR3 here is CASSTVPTQGMNTEAFF. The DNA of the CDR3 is TGTGCCAGCAGCACTGTGCCCACACAGGGGATGAACACTGAAGCTTTCTTT.

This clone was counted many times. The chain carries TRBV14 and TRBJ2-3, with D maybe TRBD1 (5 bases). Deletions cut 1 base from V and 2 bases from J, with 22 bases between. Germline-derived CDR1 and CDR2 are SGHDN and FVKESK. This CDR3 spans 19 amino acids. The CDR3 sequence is CASSQAPPDIVAPTDTQYF. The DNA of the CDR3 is TGTGCCAGCAGCCAAGCCCCGCCGGACATCGTCGCCCCCACAGATACGCAGTATTTT.

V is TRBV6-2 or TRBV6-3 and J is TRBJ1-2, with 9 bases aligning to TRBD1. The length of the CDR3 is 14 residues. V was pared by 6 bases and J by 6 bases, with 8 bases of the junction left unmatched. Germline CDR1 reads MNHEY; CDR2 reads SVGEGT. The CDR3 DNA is TGTGCCAGCAGACAGGGGGCTCAATCGGATGGCTACACCTTC. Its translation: CASRQGAQSDGYTF.

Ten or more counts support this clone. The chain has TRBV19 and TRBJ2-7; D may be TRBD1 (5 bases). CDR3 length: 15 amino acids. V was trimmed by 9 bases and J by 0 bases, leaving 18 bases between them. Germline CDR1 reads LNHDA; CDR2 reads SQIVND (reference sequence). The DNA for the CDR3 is TGTGCCAGCCGATATGGGGCCAGGGCCTCCTACGAGCAGTACTTC. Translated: CASRYGARASYEQYF.

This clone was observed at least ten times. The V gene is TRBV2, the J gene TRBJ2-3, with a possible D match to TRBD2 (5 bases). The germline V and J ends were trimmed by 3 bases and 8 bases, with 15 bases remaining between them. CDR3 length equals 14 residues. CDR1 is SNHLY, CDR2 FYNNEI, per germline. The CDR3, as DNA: TGTGCCAGCAGTGACAGCGGTTTGGTTGCTACGCAGTATTTT. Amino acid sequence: CASSDSGLVATQYF.

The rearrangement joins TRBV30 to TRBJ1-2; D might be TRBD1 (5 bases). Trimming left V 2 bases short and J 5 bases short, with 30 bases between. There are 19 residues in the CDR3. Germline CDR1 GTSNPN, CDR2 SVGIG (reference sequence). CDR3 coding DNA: TGTGCCTGGAGTTTACGGGATCGGGACTTGGGCGGCTTAGGATATGGCTACACCTTC. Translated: CAWSLRDRDLGGLGYGYTF.

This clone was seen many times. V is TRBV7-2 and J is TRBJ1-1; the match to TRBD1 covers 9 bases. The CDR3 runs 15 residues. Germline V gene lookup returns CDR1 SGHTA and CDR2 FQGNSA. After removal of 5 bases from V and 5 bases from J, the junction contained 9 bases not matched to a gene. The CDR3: CASSPGTGTMTEAFF. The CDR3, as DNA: TGTGCCAGCAGCCCCGGGACAGGGACGATGACTGAAGCTTTCTTT.